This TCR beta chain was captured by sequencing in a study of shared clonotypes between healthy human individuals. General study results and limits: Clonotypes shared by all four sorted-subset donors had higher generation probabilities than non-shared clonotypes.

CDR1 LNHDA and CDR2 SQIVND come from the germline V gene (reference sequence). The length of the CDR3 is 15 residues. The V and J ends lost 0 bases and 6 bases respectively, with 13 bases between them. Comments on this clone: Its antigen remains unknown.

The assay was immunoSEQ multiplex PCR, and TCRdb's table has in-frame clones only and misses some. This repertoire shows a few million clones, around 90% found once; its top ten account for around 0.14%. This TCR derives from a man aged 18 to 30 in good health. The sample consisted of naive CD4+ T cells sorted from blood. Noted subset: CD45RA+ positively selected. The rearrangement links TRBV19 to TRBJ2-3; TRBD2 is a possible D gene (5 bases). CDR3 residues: CASSIEVGAPDTQYF. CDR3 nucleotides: TGTGCCAGTAGTATAGAAGTGGGAGCCCCTGATACGCAGTATTTT.